This T cell receptor beta chain was sequenced during a study of shared clonotypes between healthy human individuals. As defined, naive CD8 cells were CD45RO-negative and positively selected for CCR7, with terminally differentiated effector memory CD45RA+ cells excluded. CDR1 is MNHEY, CDR2 SMNVEV, per germline (reference sequence). This CDR3 contains 11 residues. Trimming shortened V by 5 bases and J by 4 bases, and 3 bases separated the two germline ends. Of note for this clone: Antigen unknown. The sample has other DNA sequences that encode this CDR3 too.

Over several immunoSEQ plates, each subset's genomic DNA was distributed in even portions. Profiled with immunoSEQ multiplex PCR; TCRdb holds only in-frame clones, not every one. The repertoire holds about 2 million clones, about 94% seen once, with less than 1.5% in the top ten. General study findings and limits: Between a handful of donors, naive CD4 clonotypes were shared at a level of about 5%. Among the subsets, naive ones generally showed larger estimated richness than memory ones.

This clonotype was obtained from a man younger than 35 in good health. Sample: naive CD8+ T cells sorted from blood. The rearrangement links TRBV27 to TRBJ2-1; D is uncertain. The CDR3 reads CASSTYNEQFF. The CDR3, as DNA: TGTGCCAGCAGTACTTACAATGAGCAGTTCTTC.